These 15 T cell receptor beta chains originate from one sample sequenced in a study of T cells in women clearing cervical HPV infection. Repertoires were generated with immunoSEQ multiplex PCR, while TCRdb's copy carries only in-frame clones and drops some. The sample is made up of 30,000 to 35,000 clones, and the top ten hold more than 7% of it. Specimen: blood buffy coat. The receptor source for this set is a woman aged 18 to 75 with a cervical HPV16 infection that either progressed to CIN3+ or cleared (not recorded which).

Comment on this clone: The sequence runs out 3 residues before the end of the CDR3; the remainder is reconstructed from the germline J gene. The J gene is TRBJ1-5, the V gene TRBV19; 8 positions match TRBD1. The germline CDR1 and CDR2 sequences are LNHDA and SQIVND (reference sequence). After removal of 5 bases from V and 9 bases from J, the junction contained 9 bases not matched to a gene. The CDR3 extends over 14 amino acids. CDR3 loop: CASSSQQGVWPQHF. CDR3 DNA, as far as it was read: TGTGCCAGTAGTTCTCAACAGGGGGTATGGCCC.

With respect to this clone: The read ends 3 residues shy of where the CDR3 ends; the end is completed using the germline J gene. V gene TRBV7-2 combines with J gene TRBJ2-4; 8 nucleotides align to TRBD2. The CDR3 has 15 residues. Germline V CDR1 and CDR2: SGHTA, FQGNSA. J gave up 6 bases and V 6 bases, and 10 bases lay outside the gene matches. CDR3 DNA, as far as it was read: TGTGCCAGCAGACAACCGGGACTAGTTGCAAACATT. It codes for CASRQPGLVANI. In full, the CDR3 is CASRQPGLVANIQYF.

Partial CDR3 DNA: TGTGCCAGCAGCCGTCCGACAGGTTCTGTATCG. Translating it yields CASSRPTGSVS. The entire CDR3 is CASSRPTGSVSLFF. The V gene is TRBV11-2, the J gene TRBJ2-2; D perhaps matches TRBD1 (6 bases). Read data end 3 residues before the CDR3 end; the end is taken from the germline J gene. Germline assignment: CDR1 SGHAT and CDR2 FQNNGV. The CDR3 has 14 residues.

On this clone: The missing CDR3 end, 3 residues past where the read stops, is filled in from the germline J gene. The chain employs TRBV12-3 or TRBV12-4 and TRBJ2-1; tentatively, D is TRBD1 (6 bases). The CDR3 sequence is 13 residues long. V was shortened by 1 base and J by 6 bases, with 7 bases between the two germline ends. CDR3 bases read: TGTGCCAGCAGTTTAGGGACAGTCAATGAG. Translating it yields CASSLGTVNE. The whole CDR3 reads CASSLGTVNEQFF.

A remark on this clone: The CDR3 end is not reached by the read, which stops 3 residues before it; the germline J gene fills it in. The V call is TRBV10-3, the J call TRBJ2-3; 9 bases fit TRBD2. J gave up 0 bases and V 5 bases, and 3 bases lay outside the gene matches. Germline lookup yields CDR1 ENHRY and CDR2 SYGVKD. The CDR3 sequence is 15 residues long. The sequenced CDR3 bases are TGTGCCATCAGTCGGACTAGCGAGAGCACAGATACG. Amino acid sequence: CAISRTSESTDT. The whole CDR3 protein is CAISRTSESTDTQYF.

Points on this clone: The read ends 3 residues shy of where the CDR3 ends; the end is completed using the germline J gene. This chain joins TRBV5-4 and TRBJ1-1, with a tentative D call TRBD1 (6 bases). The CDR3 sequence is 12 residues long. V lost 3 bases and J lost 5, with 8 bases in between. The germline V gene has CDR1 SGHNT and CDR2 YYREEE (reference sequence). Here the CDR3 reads CASSSGVTEAFF. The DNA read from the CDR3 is TGTGCCAGCAGCTCAGGGGTGACTGAA.

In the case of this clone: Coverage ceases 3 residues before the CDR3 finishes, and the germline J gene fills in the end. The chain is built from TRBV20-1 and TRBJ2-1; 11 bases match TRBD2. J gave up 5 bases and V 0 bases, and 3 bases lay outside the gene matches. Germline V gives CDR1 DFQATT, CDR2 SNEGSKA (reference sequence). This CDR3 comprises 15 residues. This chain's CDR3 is CSARDRLAGNNEQFF. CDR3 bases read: TGCAGTGCTAGAGATCGACTAGCGGGGAACAATGAG.

The part of the CDR3 DNA that was read is TGTGCCAGTAGAGATCTATTGGGACAGGGGAACACCGGGGAG. This codes for CASRDLLGQGNTGE. The whole CDR3 sequence reads CASRDLLGQGNTGELFF. V usage is TRBV19 and J usage is TRBJ2-2; TRBD1 matches 9 bases. The read terminates 3 residues before the CDR3 end, so the remaining end is supplied by the germline J gene. The J segment lost 1 base and the V segment lost 6 bases, leaving 9 bases of the junction unmatched. The CDR3 consists of 17 residues. Germline V gene sequence: CDR1 LNHDA, CDR2 SQIVND (reference sequence).

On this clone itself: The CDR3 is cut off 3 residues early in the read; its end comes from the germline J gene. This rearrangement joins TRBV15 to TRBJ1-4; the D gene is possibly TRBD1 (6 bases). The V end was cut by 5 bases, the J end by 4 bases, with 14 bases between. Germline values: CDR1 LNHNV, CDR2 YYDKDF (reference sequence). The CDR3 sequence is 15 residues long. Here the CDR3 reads CATSGMRQVNEKLFF. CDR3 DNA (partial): TGTGCCACCAGCGGTATGAGACAGGTTAATGAAAAA.

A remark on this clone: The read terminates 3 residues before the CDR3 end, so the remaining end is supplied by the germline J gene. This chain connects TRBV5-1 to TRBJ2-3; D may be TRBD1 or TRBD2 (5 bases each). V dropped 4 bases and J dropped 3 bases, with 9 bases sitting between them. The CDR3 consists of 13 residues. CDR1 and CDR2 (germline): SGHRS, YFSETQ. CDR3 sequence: CASSQEGTDTQYF. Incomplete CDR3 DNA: TGCGCCAGCAGCCAAGAGGGGACAGATACG.

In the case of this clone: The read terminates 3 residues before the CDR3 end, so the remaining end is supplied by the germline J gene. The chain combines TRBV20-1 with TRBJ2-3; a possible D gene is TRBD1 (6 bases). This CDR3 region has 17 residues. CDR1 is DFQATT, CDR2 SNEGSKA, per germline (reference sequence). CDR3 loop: CSARDPTYPGDRQTQYF. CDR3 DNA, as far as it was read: TGCAGTGCTAGAGATCCCACCTATCCAGGGGATCGGCAGACG.

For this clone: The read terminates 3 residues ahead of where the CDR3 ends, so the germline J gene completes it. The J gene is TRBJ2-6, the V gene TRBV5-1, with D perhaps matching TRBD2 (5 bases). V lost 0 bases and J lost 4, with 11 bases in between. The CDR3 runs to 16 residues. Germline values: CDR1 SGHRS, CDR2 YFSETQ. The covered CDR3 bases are TGCGCCAGCAGCTTGGCGAACGCGGGCGGGGCCAACGTC. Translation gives CASSLANAGGANV. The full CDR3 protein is CASSLANAGGANVLTF.

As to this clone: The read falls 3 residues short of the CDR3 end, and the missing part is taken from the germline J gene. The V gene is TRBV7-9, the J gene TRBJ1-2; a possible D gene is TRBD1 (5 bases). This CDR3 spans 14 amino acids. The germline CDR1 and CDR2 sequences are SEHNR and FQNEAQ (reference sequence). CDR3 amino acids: CASSLDQGTYDYTF. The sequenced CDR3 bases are TGTGCCAGCAGCCTCGACCAGGGCACCTACGAC.

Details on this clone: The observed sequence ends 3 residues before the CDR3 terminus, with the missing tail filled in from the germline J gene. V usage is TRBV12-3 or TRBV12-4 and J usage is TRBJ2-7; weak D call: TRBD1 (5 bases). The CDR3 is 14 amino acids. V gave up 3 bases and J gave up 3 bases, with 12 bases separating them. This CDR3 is CASSFSTGIYEQYF. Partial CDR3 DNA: TGTGCCAGCAGTTTTTCCACAGGAATCTACGAG.

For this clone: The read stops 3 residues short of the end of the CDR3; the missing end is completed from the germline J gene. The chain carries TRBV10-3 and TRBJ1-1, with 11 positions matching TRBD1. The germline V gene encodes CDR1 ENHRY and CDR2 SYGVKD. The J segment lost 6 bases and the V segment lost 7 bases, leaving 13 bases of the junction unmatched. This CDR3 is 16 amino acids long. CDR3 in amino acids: CAINTVDRGQEAEAFF. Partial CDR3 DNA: TGTGCCATCAATACGGTGGACAGGGGGCAGGAAGCTGAA.